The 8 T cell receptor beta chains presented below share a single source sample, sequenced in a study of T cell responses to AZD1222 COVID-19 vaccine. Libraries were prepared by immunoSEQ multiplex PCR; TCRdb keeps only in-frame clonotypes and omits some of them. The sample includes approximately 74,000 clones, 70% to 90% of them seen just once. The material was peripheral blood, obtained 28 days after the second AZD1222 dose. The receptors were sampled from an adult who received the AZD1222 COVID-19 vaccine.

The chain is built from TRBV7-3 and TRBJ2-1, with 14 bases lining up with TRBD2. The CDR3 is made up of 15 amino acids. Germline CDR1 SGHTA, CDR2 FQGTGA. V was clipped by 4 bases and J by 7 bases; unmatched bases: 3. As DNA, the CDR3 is TGTGCCAGCAGCTCCCGACTAGCGGGAGGGAATGAGCAGTTCTTC. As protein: CASSSRLAGGNEQFF.

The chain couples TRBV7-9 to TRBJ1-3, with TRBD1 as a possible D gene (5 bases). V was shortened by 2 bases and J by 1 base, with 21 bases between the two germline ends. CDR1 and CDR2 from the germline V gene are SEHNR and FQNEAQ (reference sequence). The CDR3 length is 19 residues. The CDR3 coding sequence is TGTGCCAGCAGCTTAAGCCCCGGCTTGACAGAGCTTTCTGGAAACACCATATATTTT. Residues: CASSLSPGLTELSGNTIYF.

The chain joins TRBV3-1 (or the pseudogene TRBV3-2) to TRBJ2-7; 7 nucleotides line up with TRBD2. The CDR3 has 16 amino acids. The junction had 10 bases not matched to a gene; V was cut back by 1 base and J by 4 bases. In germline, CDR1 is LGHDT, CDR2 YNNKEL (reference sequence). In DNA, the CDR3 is TGTGCCAGCAGCCAAGTTGCGGGAGTAGCCGCGTACGAGCAGTACTTC. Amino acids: CASSQVAGVAAYEQYF.

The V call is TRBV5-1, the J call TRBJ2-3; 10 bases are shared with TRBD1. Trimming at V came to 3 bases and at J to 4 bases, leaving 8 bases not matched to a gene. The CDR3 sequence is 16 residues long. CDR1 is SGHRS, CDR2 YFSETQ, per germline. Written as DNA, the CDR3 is TGCGCCAGCAGCTCCCTAAGACAGGGGGCGGCAGATACGCAGTATTTT. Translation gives CASSSLRQGAADTQYF.

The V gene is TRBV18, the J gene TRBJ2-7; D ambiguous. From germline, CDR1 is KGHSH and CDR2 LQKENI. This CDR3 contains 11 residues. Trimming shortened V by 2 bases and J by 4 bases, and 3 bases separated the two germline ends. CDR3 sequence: CASSPEYEQYF. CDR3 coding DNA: TGTGCCAGCTCACCAGAGTACGAGCAGTACTTC.

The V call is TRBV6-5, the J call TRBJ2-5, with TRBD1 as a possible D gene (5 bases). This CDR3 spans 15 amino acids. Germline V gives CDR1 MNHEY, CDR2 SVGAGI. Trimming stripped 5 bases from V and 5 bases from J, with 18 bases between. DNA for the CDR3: TGTGCCAGCAGTCTGGGGTCCAGCAGGGCGGAGACCCAGTACTTC. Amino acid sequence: CASSLGSSRAETQYF.

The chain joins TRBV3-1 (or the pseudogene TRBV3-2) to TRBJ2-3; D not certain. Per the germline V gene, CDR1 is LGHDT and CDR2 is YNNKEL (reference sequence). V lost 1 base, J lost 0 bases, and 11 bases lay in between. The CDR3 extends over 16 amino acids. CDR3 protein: CASSQADFPSTDTQYF. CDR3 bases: TGTGCCAGCAGCCAAGCAGACTTCCCTAGCACAGATACGCAGTATTTT.

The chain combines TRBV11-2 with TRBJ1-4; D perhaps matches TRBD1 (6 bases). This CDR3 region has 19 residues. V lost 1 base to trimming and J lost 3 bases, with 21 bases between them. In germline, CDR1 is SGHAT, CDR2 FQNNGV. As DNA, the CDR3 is TGTGCCAGCAGCTTAGGGGCCCTGCGGAGGGGGGACGCTAATGAAAAACTGTTTTTT. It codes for CASSLGALRRGDANEKLFF.